What follows is one T cell receptor beta chain and its context. What it binds is not known. TCRdb keeps only in-frame clones here, not all; method: immunoSEQ multiplex PCR. Of tens of thousands of clones listed, 95% are singletons. This record belongs to a study of T cell clonotyping in hematopoietic cell transplantation. General study points: After transplant, recipient diversity fell while pathologically expanded clonotypes grew through day 180. Broader posttransplant TCR repertoire diversity was predicted by graft donor and pretransplant recipient Inverse Simpson Index values. Cells were unsorted, so CD4 and CD8 contributions were not separated.

With V trimmed by 2 bases and J by 7 bases, 3 bases remained unmatched. Germline loops: CDR1 MNHEY, CDR2 SVGAGI. The CDR3 sequence is 14 residues long. This chain joins TRBV6-5 and TRBJ2-1; 9 bases match TRBD1. Sequences were obtained from peripheral blood mononuclear cells. This receptor was taken from a man aged 25-40 years in good health. Some clones in this sample may be carry-over from other donors' samples. CDR3 in DNA: TGTGCCAGCAGTTACGGGACAGGGTGGAATGAGCAGTTCTTC. Translation gives CASSYGTGWNEQFF.